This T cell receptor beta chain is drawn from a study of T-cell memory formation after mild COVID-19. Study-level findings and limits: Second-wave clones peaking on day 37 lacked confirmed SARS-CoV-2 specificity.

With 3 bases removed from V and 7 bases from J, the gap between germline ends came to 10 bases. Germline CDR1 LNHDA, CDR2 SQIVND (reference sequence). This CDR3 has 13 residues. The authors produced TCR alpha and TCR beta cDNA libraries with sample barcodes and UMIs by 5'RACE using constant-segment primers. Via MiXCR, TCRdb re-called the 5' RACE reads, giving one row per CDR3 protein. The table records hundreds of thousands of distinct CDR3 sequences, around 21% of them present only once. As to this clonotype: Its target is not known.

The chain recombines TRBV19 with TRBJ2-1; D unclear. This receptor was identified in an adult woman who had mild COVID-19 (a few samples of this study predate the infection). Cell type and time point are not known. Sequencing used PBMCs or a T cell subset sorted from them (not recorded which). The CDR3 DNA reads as TGTGCCAGTAGTATGGTTAGGGCGAATGAGCAGTTCTTC. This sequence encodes CASSMVRANEQFF.